The 28 T cell receptor beta chains below come from one sample, sequenced in a study of post-analysis software for immune sequencing data. Study outcomes and limitations: Compared with controls, patients had more of about 5 TRBV segments, including TRBV5-6, TRBV5-1 and TRBV20-1.

These receptors are not linked to any known antigen. Unique molecular identifiers had been added to the TCR beta cDNA libraries. Using its own MiXCR run on the PCR reads, TCRdb lists one record per CDR3 protein. Of about 260,000 distinct CDR3 sequences listed, less than 40% were seen once; the top ten hold 4% to 6%. The sequenced sample consisted of blood. Every receptor here comes from a girl aged 5-17 years with multiple sclerosis.

The rearrangement uses TRBV12-3 or TRBV12-4 and TRBJ2-3, with D perhaps matching TRBD1 (5 bases). The CDR3 is made up of 13 amino acids. Trimming took 6 bases from V and 4 from J, leaving 11 bases between them. DNA of the CDR3: TGTGCCAGCAGGTTTAAAGGGGCAGATACGCAGTATTTT. Its translation is CASRFKGADTQYF.

The CDR3 sequence is CASSQALVNTEAFF. The CDR3 DNA sequence: TGCGCCAGCAGCCAGGCCCTTGTGAACACTGAAGCTTTCTTT. This chain connects TRBV4-1 to TRBJ1-1, with D uncertain. V was cut by 3 bases and J by 0 bases, with 8 bases left in between. The CDR3 runs 14 residues. Germline lookup yields CDR1 MGHRA and CDR2 YSYEKL.

This clonotype showed up just a few times. The chain links TRBV29-1 to TRBJ2-2; the D is unclear. Germline V lookup: CDR1 SQVTM, CDR2 ANQGSEA. CDR3 length: 12 residues. The CDR3 region is CSIEPNTGELFF. CDR3 nucleotides: TGCAGTATTGAACCGAACACCGGGGAGCTGTTTTTT.

The CDR3 nucleotides are TGTGCCAGCGGGTCTCGGGGGGTCCAACAGCCCCAGCATTTT. It specifies CASGSRGVQQPQHF. The chain couples TRBV27 to TRBJ1-5; D possibly corresponds to TRBD1 (5 bases). Germline values: CDR1 MNHEY, CDR2 SMNVEV (reference sequence). V dropped 8 bases and J dropped 7 bases, with 18 bases sitting between them. The CDR3 has 14 residues.

This clonotype appeared once. V and J are TRBV29-1 and TRBJ2-7, with 9 nucleotides matching TRBD2. J was trimmed by 10 bases and V by 3 bases; bases with no gene match: 10. The germline gives CDR1 SQVTM, CDR2 ANQGSEA. The CDR3 extends over 13 amino acids. CDR3 protein: CSVEGSGSTDQYF. CDR3 coding DNA: TGCAGCGTTGAGGGTAGCGGGAGTACGGACCAGTACTTC.

In its sample, this clonotype was seen many times. The chain combines TRBV6-5 with TRBJ2-6; D unclear. CDR1 and CDR2 (germline): MNHEY, SVGAGI. V lost 0 bases, J lost 4 bases, and 13 bases lay in between. The length of the CDR3 is 17 residues. The CDR3 loop is CASSYSIRYKGANVLTF. The CDR3 region has the DNA TGTGCCAGCAGTTACTCTATCAGATATAAAGGGGCCAACGTCCTGACTTTC.

The chain combines TRBV5-1 with TRBJ2-5; D may be TRBD2 (6 bases). Germline V gene lookup returns CDR1 SGHRS and CDR2 YFSETQ. The CDR3 covers 14 residues. V lost 3 bases, J lost 5 bases, and 14 bases lay in between. The CDR3 DNA follows: TGCGCCAGCAGCTGGGGGGACTCCAGGGAGACCCAGTACTTC. This translates into CASSWGDSRETQYF.

This clonotype was counted many times. The chain employs TRBV29-1 and TRBJ2-1; D perhaps matches TRBD2 (6 bases). Germline-derived CDR1 and CDR2 are SQVTM and ANQGSEA. The V end was cut by 7 bases, the J end by 2 bases, with 9 bases between. There are 12 residues in the CDR3. The CDR3 region has the DNA TGCAGCGGTGGCGGGGCCTACAATGAGCAGTTCTTC. It codes for CSGGGAYNEQFF.

The CDR3 DNA sequence: TGCAGTGCTGAGGACAGGCCCGCGAGAGAGCAGTACTTC. It codes for CSAEDRPAREQYF. This sequence joins TRBV20-1 and TRBJ2-7, with 7 positions matching TRBD1. The J segment lost 7 bases and the V segment lost 5 bases, leaving 11 bases of the junction unmatched. The CDR3 is 13 amino acids. Germline V CDR1 and CDR2: DFQATT, SNEGSKA (reference sequence).

This clonotype was counted many times. The CDR3 here is CASSLPGTGQTEAFF. CDR3 bases: TGTGCCAGCAGCTTACCCGGGACAGGGCAGACTGAAGCTTTCTTT. The rearrangement joins TRBV7-8 to TRBJ1-1, with 9 bases that match TRBD1. Germline lookup yields CDR1 SGHVS and CDR2 FQNEAQ. This CDR3 is built from 15 residues. Trimming removed 2 bases from V and 5 bases from J; junction bases left unmatched: 6.

V gene TRBV7-2 combines with J gene TRBJ1-5; maybe TRBD1 (6 bases). The V and J ends lost 5 bases and 7 bases respectively, with 15 bases between them. Germline CDR1 SGHTA, CDR2 FQGNSA. This CDR3 has 14 amino acids. DNA of the CDR3: TGTGCCAGCAGCCCCACAGGGAAAGGACAGCCCCAGCATTTT. This translates into CASSPTGKGQPQHF.

This clonotype was picked up a small number of times. The chain couples TRBV29-1 to TRBJ2-7; D might be TRBD1 (6 bases). The CDR3 consists of 15 residues. Germline CDR1 reads SQVTM; CDR2 reads ANQGSEA. Deletions cut 2 bases from V and 2 bases from J, with 16 bases between. The CDR3 sequence: CSVEPYREDTYEQYF. CDR3 sequence (DNA): TGCAGCGTTGAACCCTACAGGGAAGATACCTACGAGCAGTACTTC.

The chain carries TRBV12-3 or TRBV12-4 and TRBJ2-2, with TRBD1 identical over 9 bases. With V trimmed by 6 bases and J by 0 bases, 8 bases remained unmatched. The CDR3 sequence is 17 residues long. CDR3 residues: CASSLGQGLPNTGELFF. The CDR3 DNA is TGTGCCAGCAGCCTCGGACAGGGGCTACCGAACACCGGGGAGCTGTTTTTT.

This clonotype was counted at least ten times. This chain connects TRBV2 to TRBJ2-3, with TRBD2 matching over 12 bases. The CDR3 runs 13 residues. The V gene's germline CDR1 is SNHLY and CDR2 FYNNEI. V was clipped by 8 bases and J by 6 bases; unmatched bases: 3. This CDR3 reads CASGLAGRDTQYF. The CDR3 nucleotides are TGTGCCAGCGGACTAGCGGGGAGGGATACGCAGTATTTT.

With regard to this clonotype: A much larger clone sits a single nucleotide away, making a read error possible. The genes are TRBV20-1 and TRBJ2-3, with no clear D. In germline, CDR1 is DFQATT, CDR2 SNEGSKA (reference sequence). V lost 1 base to trimming and J lost 4 bases, with 6 bases between them. The CDR3 covers 12 residues. CDR3 loop: CSARAGPDTQYF. The CDR3 nucleotides are TGCAGTGCTAGAGCGGGCCCAGATACGCAGTATTTT.

This clonotype was found a few times. The chain carries TRBV9 and TRBJ2-5; 7 nucleotides line up with TRBD2. CDR3 size: 14 residues. Germline V CDR1 and CDR2: SGDLS, YYNGEE. J gave up 5 bases and V 0 bases, and 4 bases lay outside the gene matches. The CDR3 DNA follows: TGTGCCAGCAGCGTAGGGCGGGAGTGGGAGACCCAGTACTTC. This encodes CASSVGREWETQYF.

This clonotype was seen repeatedly, ten times or more. This chain connects TRBV6-1 to TRBJ2-1; a weak D match, TRBD2 (6 bases). The germline V gene has CDR1 MNHNS and CDR2 SASEGT. The germline V and J ends were trimmed by 10 bases and 3 bases, with 16 bases remaining between them. This CDR3 has 14 amino acids. The CDR3, as DNA: TGTGCCATCGAGGAGGGGACTGGCTACAATGAGCAGTTCTTC. Translated, it gives CAIEEGTGYNEQFF.

A remark on this clonotype: A much bigger clone sits one base away, suggesting this may be a read error. The chain employs TRBV6-1 and TRBJ1-5, with D maybe TRBD1 (5 bases). Germline values: CDR1 MNHNS, CDR2 SASEGT. CDR3 length equals 16 residues. In DNA form, the CDR3 reads TGTGCCGGCAGTGAGCTTGGGCAGGGAAGAAATCAGCCCCAGCATTTT. Translating gives CAGSELGQGRNQPQHF.

A word on this clonotype: One base away lies a much larger clone, so this may be a sequencing read error. This chain uses TRBV12-3 or TRBV12-4 with TRBJ1-5, with 10 bases aligning to TRBD1. Losses at the gene ends were 3 bases for V and 9 bases for J; bases not matched to a gene: 5. The CDR3 contains 14 residues. For the CDR3, the DNA is TGTGCCAGCAGTTTGGACAGGGGGAAGCGGCCCCAGCATTTT. Residues: CASSLDRGKRPQHF.

This clonotype occurred many times. The V gene is TRBV20-1, the J gene TRBJ1-5, with D maybe TRBD1 (5 bases). The CDR3 has 13 amino acids. CDR1 is DFQATT and CDR2 is SNEGSKA in the germline V gene (reference sequence). CDR3 coding DNA: TGCAGCAGGGCACACGGGCTCAATCAGCCCCAGCATTTT. It codes for CSRAHGLNQPQHF.

A remark on this clonotype: A much larger clone is a single base away; this may be a read error. The chain has TRBV11-2 and TRBJ1-1; possibly TRBD1 for D (5 bases). Germline V gene lookup returns CDR1 SGHAT and CDR2 FQNNGV. There are 13 residues in the CDR3. DNA for the CDR3: TGTGCCGGCAGCTTAGGGACGAACACTGAAGCTTTCTTT. It encodes CAGSLGTNTEAFF.

This clonotype was detected only a few times. The CDR3 reads CSPRAYGYTF. In nucleotides, the CDR3 is TGCAGTCCCCGGGCCTATGGCTACACCTTC. V usage is TRBV20-1 and J usage is TRBJ1-2, with D unclear. This CDR3 is built from 10 residues. V was clipped by 8 bases and J by 4 bases, with 8 bases between them. CDR1 and CDR2 from the germline V gene are DFQATT and SNEGSKA (reference sequence).

Turning to this clonotype: Just one base apart from a much larger clone, this may be a read error. This sequence joins TRBV7-2 and TRBJ1-2; D is ambiguous. The ends were cut back, 0 bases at V and 12 bases at J, with 17 bases in the middle. Germline V gene lookup returns CDR1 SGHTA and CDR2 FQGNSA. The CDR3 runs to 14 residues. CDR3 nucleotides: TGTGCCAGCAGCTTAGCAGGAGGAGGCAAGGGCAACACCTTC. Residues: CASSLAGGGKGNTF.

This chain uses TRBV6-5 with TRBJ2-7, with 7 bases aligning to TRBD1. CDR3 size: 14 residues. V trimming: 2 bases; J trimming: 3 bases; junction bases outside the gene matches: 4. The germline CDR1 and CDR2 sequences are MNHEY and SVGAGI. CDR3 in DNA: TGTGCCAGCAGTTACCGAGGACAGGTCTACGAGCAGTACTTC. It codes for CASSYRGQVYEQYF.

This clonotype was picked up many times. The chain links TRBV11-2 to TRBJ1-5; the match to TRBD1 covers 10 bases. The ends lost 4 bases at V and 4 bases at J; junction bases unmatched: 7. The CDR3 spans 16 residues. Germline CDR1 is SGHAT and CDR2 is FQNNGV. CDR3 in amino acids: CASSSAGTGANQPQHF. The CDR3 DNA reads as TGTGCCAGCAGCTCCGCAGGGACAGGGGCTAATCAGCCCCAGCATTTT.

A remark on this clonotype: Given a much more abundant clone one base away, this may be a read error. This chain connects TRBV7-8 to TRBJ1-1; D is possibly TRBD1 (5 bases). Trimming pared 6 bases from V and 5 bases from J, leaving 22 bases between. The CDR3 runs 16 residues. Germline CDR1 reads SGHVS; CDR2 reads FQNEAQ. In DNA form, the CDR3 reads TGTGCCAGCAGTTACGCCAGGGTCACGGGAGGAACTGAAGCTTTCTTT. Protein: CASSYARVTGGTEAFF.

This clonotype was counted many times. V is TRBV7-2 and J is TRBJ2-1; 10 positions match TRBD2. This CDR3 contains 18 residues. The germline V gene encodes CDR1 SGHTA and CDR2 FQGNSA. V gave up 4 bases and J gave up 9 bases; unmatched junction bases: 18. The CDR3 region has the DNA TGTGCCAGCAGCTCCGGGCGCTCGAGCGGGAGGGCCCTAGGTGAGCAGTTCTTC. Translation: CASSSGRSSGRALGEQFF.

In its sample, this clonotype was seen many times. J is TRBJ1-2 and V is TRBV19, with D perhaps TRBD1 (5 bases). This CDR3 comprises 12 residues. Trimming removed 2 bases from V and 8 bases from J, with 9 bases in between. The germline gives CDR1 LNHDA, CDR2 SQIVND (reference sequence). The CDR3 protein is CASSIQGSGYTF. In DNA, the CDR3 is TGTGCCAGTAGTATACAGGGATCCGGCTACACCTTC. Combining the CDR3 with reference TRBV19 and TRBJ1-2 gives the whole variable domain DGGITQSPKYLFRKEGQNVTLSCEQNLNHDAMYWYRQDPGQGLRLIYYSQIVNDFQKGDIAEGYSVSREKKESFPLTVTSAQKNPTAFYLCASSIQGSGYTFGSGTRLTVV.